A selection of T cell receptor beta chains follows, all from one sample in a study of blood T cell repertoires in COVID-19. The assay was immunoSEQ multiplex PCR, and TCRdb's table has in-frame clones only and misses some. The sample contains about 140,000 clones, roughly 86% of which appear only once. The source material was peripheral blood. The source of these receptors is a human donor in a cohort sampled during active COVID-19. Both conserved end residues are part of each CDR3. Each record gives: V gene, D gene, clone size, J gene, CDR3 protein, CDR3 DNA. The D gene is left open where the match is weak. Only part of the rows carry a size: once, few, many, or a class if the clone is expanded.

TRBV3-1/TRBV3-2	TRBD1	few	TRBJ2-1	CASSQTGFGQFF	TGTGCCAGCAGCCAGACAGGGTTTGGGCAGTTCTTC
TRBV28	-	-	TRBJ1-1	CASSFFSRRFTEAFF	TGTGCCAGCAGTTTCTTCTCCCGCAGGTTCACTGAAGCTTTCTTT
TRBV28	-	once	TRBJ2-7	CASRIGGGNSYEQYF	TGTGCCAGCAGAATCGGTGGGGGGAACTCCTACGAGCAGTACTTC
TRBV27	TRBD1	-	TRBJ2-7	CASSSLWTGSYEQYF	TGTGCCAGCAGTTCGCTATGGACAGGGTCCTACGAGCAGTACTTC
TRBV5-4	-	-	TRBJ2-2	CASSLAGGRAGELFF	TGTGCCAGCAGCTTGGCAGGGGGGCGGGCCGGGGAGCTGTTTTTT
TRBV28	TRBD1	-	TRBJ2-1	CASSSLSGTGSYNEQFF	TGTGCCAGCAGTTCTCTCTCCGGGACAGGGTCTTACAATGAGCAGTTCTTC
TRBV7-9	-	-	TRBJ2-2	CASSFGLSGELFF	TGTGCCAGCAGCTTCGGTTTGTCCGGGGAGCTGTTTTTT
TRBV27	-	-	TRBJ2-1	CASRAARGGEQFF	TGTGCCAGCAGGGCGGCCAGGGGAGGGGAGCAGTTCTTC
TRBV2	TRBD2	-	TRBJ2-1	CASSEGVAGPLYNEQFF	TGTGCCAGCAGTGAAGGGGTAGCGGGGCCCCTATACAATGAGCAGTTCTTC
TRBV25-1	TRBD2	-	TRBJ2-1	CALSSGPLNYNEQFF	TGTGCCTTGAGTAGCGGGCCTCTTAATTACAATGAGCAGTTCTTC
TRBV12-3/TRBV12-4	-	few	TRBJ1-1	CASSLTGGDAFF	TGTGCCAGCAGTTTAACCGGGGGAGATGCTTTCTTT
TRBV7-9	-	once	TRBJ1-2	CASSLAYGGYGYTF	TGTGCCAGCAGCTTAGCTTACGGGGGGTATGGCTACACCTTC
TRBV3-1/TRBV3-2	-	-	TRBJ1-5	CASSQAVGRQPQHF	TGTGCCAGCAGCCAAGCAGTGGGGCGACAGCCCCAGCATTTT
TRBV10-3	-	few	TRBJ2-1	CAISATDNEQFF	TGTGCCATCAGTGCTACAGACAATGAGCAGTTCTTC
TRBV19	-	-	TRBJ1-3	CASSIEVGISGNTIYF	TGTGCCAGTAGTATAGAAGTGGGCATCTCTGGAAACACCATATATTTT
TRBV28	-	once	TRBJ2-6	CASSLTALYSGANVLTF	TGTGCCAGCAGTTTGACAGCCCTGTACTCTGGGGCCAACGTCCTGACTTTC
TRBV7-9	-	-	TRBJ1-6	CASSLYGINSPLHF	TGTGCCAGCAGCTTGTACGGGATTAATTCACCCCTCCACTTT
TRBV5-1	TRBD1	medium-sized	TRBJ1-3	CASRLGQGENTIYF	TGCGCCAGCAGGTTGGGACAGGGCGAAAACACCATATATTTT
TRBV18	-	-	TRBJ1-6	CASSQEDNSPLHF	TGTGCCAGCTCACAGGAGGATAATTCACCCCTCCACTTT
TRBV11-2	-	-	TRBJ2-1	CASSLDRDNEQFF	TGTGCCAGCAGCTTAGATCGGGACAATGAGCAGTTCTTC
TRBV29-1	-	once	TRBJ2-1	CSVSSSYNEQFF	TGCAGCGTGTCTAGCTCCTACAATGAGCAGTTCTTC
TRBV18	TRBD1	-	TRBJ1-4	CASSFSQGDNEKLFF	TGTGCCAGCTCATTTTCCCAGGGGGATAATGAAAAACTGTTTTTT
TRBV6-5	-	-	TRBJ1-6	CASSYSRDSPLHF	TGTGCCAGCAGTTACTCGAGGGATTCACCCCTCCACTTT
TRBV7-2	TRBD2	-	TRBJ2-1	CASSLVGLANEQFF	TGTGCCAGCAGCTTAGTCGGACTAGCGAATGAGCAGTTCTTC
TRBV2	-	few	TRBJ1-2	CASTSRELLPNYGYTF	TGTGCCAGCACATCCAGGGAACTTCTTCCTAACTATGGCTACACCTTC
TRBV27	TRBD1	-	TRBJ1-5	CASSATGGKRPQHF	TGTGCCAGCAGTGCTACAGGGGGCAAGCGGCCCCAGCATTTT
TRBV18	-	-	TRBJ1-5	CASSPLGGFNQPQHF	TGTGCCAGCTCACCTTTGGGGGGTTTTAATCAGCCCCAGCATTTT
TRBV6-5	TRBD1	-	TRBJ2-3	CASSSRDRGVWSQYF	TGTGCCAGCAGTTCCCGGGACAGGGGGGTTTGGTCGCAGTATTTT
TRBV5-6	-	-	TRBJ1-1	CASSSRAGLNTEAFF	TGTGCCAGCAGCTCCAGGGCAGGGCTGAACACTGAAGCTTTCTTT
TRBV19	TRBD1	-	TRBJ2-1	CASSIRDSYNEQFF	TGTGCCAGTAGTATCCGGGACAGCTACAATGAGCAGTTCTTC
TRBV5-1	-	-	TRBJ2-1	CASSHRQGGDNEQFF	TGCGCCAGCAGCCACAGACAGGGAGGTGACAATGAGCAGTTCTTC
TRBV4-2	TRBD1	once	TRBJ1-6	CASSQGPTGRGNSPLHF	TGTGCCAGCAGCCAAGGACCGACAGGGCGAGGAAATTCACCCCTCCACTTT
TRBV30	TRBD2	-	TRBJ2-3	CAGGRLAGVVDTQYF	TGTGCCGGGGGGAGACTAGCGGGAGTAGTAGATACGCAGTATTTT
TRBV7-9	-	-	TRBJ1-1	CASSFSLGDTEAFF	TGTGCCAGCAGCTTTTCGCTAGGGGACACTGAAGCTTTCTTT
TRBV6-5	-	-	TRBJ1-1	CASSRRTEAFF	TGTGCCAGCTCTAGAAGGACTGAAGCTTTCTTT
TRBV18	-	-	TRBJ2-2	CASSPLNTGELFF	TGTGCCAGCTCACCTCTGAACACCGGGGAGCTGTTTTTT
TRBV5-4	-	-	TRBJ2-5	CASSKKDRLGETQYF	TGTGCCAGCAGCAAAAAAGACAGGCTAGGGGAGACCCAGTACTTC
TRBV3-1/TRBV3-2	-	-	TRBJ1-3	CASSPYSGNSGNTIYF	TGTGCCAGCAGCCCCTATTCAGGGAATAGTGGAAACACCATATATTTT
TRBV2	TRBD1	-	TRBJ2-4	CASSGRDRGKNIQYF	TGTGCCAGCAGTGGCAGAGACAGGGGGAAAAACATTCAGTACTTC
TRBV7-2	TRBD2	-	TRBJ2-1	CASSTLWASGGLYNEQFF	TGTGCCAGCAGCACCCTATGGGCTAGCGGGGGGTTGTACAATGAGCAGTTCTTC
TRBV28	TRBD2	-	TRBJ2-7	CASSSPGLGLGQYF	TGTGCCAGCAGTTCCCCGGGACTAGGATTAGGGCAGTACTTC
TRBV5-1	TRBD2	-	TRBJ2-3	CASSLPSLAGSTDTQYF	TGCGCCAGCAGCCTTCCCTCGTTAGCGGGGAGCACAGATACGCAGTATTTT
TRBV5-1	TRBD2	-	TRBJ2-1	CASFRTSGGITSYNEQFF	TGCGCCAGCTTCCGGACTAGCGGGGGGATAACCTCCTACAATGAGCAGTTCTTC
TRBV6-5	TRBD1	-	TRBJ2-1	CASTLTGGTYNEQFF	TGTGCCAGCACCCTGACAGGGGGCACCTACAATGAGCAGTTCTTC
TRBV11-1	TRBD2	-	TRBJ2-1	CASSFSGGSYNEQFF	TGTGCCAGCAGCTTTAGCGGGGGGTCTTACAATGAGCAGTTCTTC
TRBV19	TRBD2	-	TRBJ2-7	CASSIQAGGRYEQYF	TGTGCCAGTAGTATCCAAGCGGGAGGGAGGTACGAGCAGTACTTC